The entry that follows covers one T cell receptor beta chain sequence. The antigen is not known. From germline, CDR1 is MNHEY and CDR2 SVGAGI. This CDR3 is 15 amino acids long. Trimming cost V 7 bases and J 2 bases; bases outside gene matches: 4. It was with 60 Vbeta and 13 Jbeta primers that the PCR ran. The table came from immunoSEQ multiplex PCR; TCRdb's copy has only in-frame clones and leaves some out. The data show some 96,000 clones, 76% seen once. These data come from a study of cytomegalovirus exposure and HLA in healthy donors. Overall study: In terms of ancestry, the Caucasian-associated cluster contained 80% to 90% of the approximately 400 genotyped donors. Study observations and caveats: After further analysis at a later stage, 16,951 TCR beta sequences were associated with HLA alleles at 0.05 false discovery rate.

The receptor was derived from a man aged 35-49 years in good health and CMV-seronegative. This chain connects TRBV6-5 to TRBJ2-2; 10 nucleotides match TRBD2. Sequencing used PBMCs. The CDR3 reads CASNERGGNTGELFF. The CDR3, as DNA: TGTGCCAGCAATGAGCGGGGGGGCAACACCGGGGAGCTGTTTTTT.